This T cell receptor beta chain was observed in a study of T cell repertoires in cytomegalovirus infection. About the study: CMV epitopes in the study were HLA-C-restricted (recently identified) and HLA-B-restricted (well studied).

One entry per CDR3 protein, called by TCRdb with MiXCR from the reads. The data show hundreds of thousands of distinct CDR3 sequences, roughly a third seen once. The sample holds a few counts of this clonotype. No antigen is known for it. Findings and caveats of the study: Of the TCR beta families, the public ones yielded a cumulative frequency that identified carriers of CMV plus the relevant HLA. The ex vivo response was dominated by HLA-C-restricted CMV-specific TCR beta clonotypes.

The CDR3 consists of 13 residues. Looked up from germline, CDR1 is LNHDA and CDR2 is SQIVND (reference sequence). Trimming removed 5 bases from V and 9 bases from J, with 14 bases in between. Sequences were derived from cultured CD8+ T cells from PBMCs, sampled from culture after CMV antigen stimulation. The V and J genes are TRBV19 and TRBJ1-5; perhaps TRBD1 as D (6 bases). The sequence was collected from a human donor in good health (CMV status not recorded). Some clones in this sample may be carry-over from other donors' samples. In DNA form, the CDR3 reads TGTGCCAGTAGTCCCGGACAGTCGGGGCCCCAGCATTTT. It yields the protein CASSPGQSGPQHF. Drawing the rest from reference TRBV19 and TRBJ1-5, the complete variable domain is DGGITQSPKYLFRKEGQNVTLSCEQNLNHDAMYWYRQDPGQGLRLIYYSQIVNDFQKGDIAEGYSVSREKKESFPLTVTSAQKNPTAFYLCASSPGQSGPQHFGDGTRLSIL.